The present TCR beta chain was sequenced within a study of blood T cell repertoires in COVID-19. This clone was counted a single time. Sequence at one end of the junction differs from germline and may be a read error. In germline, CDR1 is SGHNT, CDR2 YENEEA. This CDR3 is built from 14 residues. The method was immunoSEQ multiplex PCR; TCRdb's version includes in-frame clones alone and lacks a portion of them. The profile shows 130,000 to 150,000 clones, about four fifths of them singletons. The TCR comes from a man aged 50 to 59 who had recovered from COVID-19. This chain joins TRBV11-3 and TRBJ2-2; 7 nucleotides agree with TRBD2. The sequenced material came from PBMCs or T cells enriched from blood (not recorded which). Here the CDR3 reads CASSLAGNTGELFF. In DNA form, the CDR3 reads TGTGCCAGCAGTTTAGCGGGTAACACCGGGGAGCTGTTTTTT.